This T cell receptor (beta chain) was identified during a study of blood T cell repertoires in COVID-19. Seattle enrolled patients during active infection and tracked them longitudinally. The germline V and J ends were trimmed by 6 bases and 2 bases, with 11 bases remaining between them. This CDR3 has 13 amino acids. Germline values: CDR1 SEHNR, CDR2 FQNEAQ (reference sequence). Original handling: Researchers report that nucleated cell counts were estimated from reference gene primer amplification. Using immunoSEQ multiplex PCR, the repertoire was profiled, and TCRdb retains in-frame clones only, with some absent. That table furnishes V, J and clone size, whereas the DNA furnished D and trimming. In the table there are approximately 530,000 clones, roughly nine tenths of which are singletons.

The gene calls are TRBV7-9 and TRBJ2-7; D perhaps matches TRBD2 (5 bases). This TCR was recovered from a woman aged 45-65 years with COVID-19, enrolled during active disease. Input material: peripheral blood. CDR3 sequence reads: CASSSSEAYEQYF. For the CDR3, the DNA is TGTGCCAGCAGTTCCTCGGAGGCCTACGAGCAGTACTTC.